The 30 T cell receptor beta chains listed next were all sequenced from one sample in a study of CD8+ T cells in alopecia areata. The treatment is: oral pan-JAK inhibitor, 5-10 mg twice daily. Following RNA extraction, reverse transcription yielded cDNA that acted as the sequencing template. Generated by immunoSEQ multiplex PCR, the TCRdb table keeps only in-frame clones and is missing some. Here the sample spans fewer than 250,000 clones, roughly 40% being singletons. Sequencing used CD4+ T cells sorted from blood, obtained at approximately week 36, from a patient treated with tofacitinib. These receptors were taken from a human donor with alopecia areata.

By sample fraction, this clone is medium-sized (0.01 to 0.1%). This chain joins TRBV7-2 and TRBJ2-7; D tentatively reads TRBD1 or TRBD2 (5 bases each). The CDR3 has 15 amino acids. Germline V lookup: CDR1 SGHTA, CDR2 FQGNSA. The V gene lost 6 bases and the J gene lost 3 bases, with 18 bases spanning the gap. CDR3 DNA sequence: TGTGCCAGCAGACCAGCTAGGGGAGTTGGCTACGAGCAGTACTTC. Encoded protein: CASRPARGVGYEQYF.

This clone was seen a handful of times. The chain carries TRBV7-8 and TRBJ1-2, with D unclear. In germline, CDR1 is SGHVS, CDR2 FQNEAQ. Trimming left V 5 bases short and J 0 bases short, with 7 bases between. The CDR3 length is 13 residues. The CDR3 sequence: CASSPTSNYGYTF. DNA of the CDR3: TGTGCCAGCAGCCCAACTTCTAACTATGGCTACACCTTC.

This clone was counted between two and nine times. The chain employs TRBV15 and TRBJ1-5; TRBD1 agrees at 10 bases. Trimming removed 4 bases from V and 3 bases from J; junction bases left unmatched: 3. CDR3 length: 15 amino acids. Germline V gene data show CDR1 as LNHNV and CDR2 as YYDKDF (reference sequence). CDR3 region: CATSTGTGDNQPQHF. CDR3 in DNA: TGTGCCACCAGCACCGGGACAGGGGACAATCAGCCCCAGCATTTT.

This clone appeared many times. Other DNA sequences in this specimen translate into the identical CDR3. The chain is built from TRBV7-2 and TRBJ2-7, with 7 bases matching TRBD1. Per the germline V gene, CDR1 is SGHTA and CDR2 is FQGNSA. This CDR3 is 14 amino acids long. The ends lost 5 bases at V and 1 base at J; junction bases unmatched: 5. As DNA, the CDR3 is TGTGCCAGCAGCCCACAGGGGCTATCCTACGAGCAGTACTTC. It yields the protein CASSPQGLSYEQYF. Full variable domain (outside the CDR3, taken from reference TRBV7-2 and TRBJ2-7): GAGVSQSPSNKVTEKGKDVELRCDPISGHTALYWYRQSLGQGLEFLIYFQGNSAPDKSGLPSDRFSAERTGGSVSTLTIQRTQQEDSAVYLCASSPQGLSYEQYFGPGTRLTVT.

This clone was recorded once. V usage is TRBV30 and J usage is TRBJ1-1; no clear D gene. The CDR3 totals 13 residues. In germline, CDR1 is GTSNPN, CDR2 SVGIG (reference sequence). Trimming removed 0 bases at V and 3 bases at J, with 8 bases between. This CDR3 is CAWSVERHTEAFF. The DNA for the CDR3 is TGTGCCTGGAGTGTTGAGAGGCACACTGAAGCTTTCTTT.

The chain recombines TRBV5-4 with TRBJ2-3; 9 bases are a match to TRBD2. Germline V lookup: CDR1 SGHNT, CDR2 YYREEE (reference sequence). This CDR3 region has 16 residues. The V segment lost 0 bases and the J segment 6 bases; nucleotides outside the gene matches: 8. The DNA of the CDR3 is TGTGCCAGCAGCTTGGGGGCGGGAGGGCCAGGGGATACGCAGTATTTT. Translation: CASSLGAGGPGDTQYF.

J is TRBJ1-2 and V is TRBV5-4; D is ambiguous. V gave up 4 bases and J gave up 8 bases, with 12 bases separating them. The germline gives CDR1 SGHNT, CDR2 YYREEE (reference sequence). The CDR3 has 12 residues. The CDR3 bases are TGTGCCAGCAGCCCCCGGGATCTAGGCTACACCTTC. Protein sequence: CASSPRDLGYTF.

Worth noting for this clone: Germline is not matched at one junction end, which may reflect a read error. The genes are TRBV11-2 and TRBJ2-7; D gene unclear. The CDR3 extends over 11 amino acids. Germline loops: CDR1 SGHAT, CDR2 FQNNGV. CDR3 protein: CASSSAYGSRF. CDR3 coding DNA: TGTGCCAGCAGCTCCGCGTACGGGTCACGGTTC.

This clone was detected a few times. This chain links TRBV29-1 with TRBJ2-7; 10 bases agree with TRBD2. The CDR3 length is 14 residues. V was pared by 6 bases and J by 3 bases, with 8 bases of the junction left unmatched. CDR1 and CDR2 (germline): SQVTM, ANQGSEA. CDR3 coding DNA: TGCAGCGTGAGGGAGGGACTAGCGAACTACGAGCAGTACTTC. The encoded protein is CSVREGLANYEQYF.

Only a few counts were recorded for this clone. V is TRBV5-4 and J is TRBJ2-6; no definite D call. The V end lost 0 bases, the J end lost 4 bases, and 8 bases lay between the germline ends. This CDR3 contains 15 residues. The germline CDR1 and CDR2 sequences are SGHNT and YYREEE (reference sequence). The CDR3 loop reads CASSLAGLGANVLTF. DNA for the CDR3: TGTGCCAGCAGCTTGGCGGGTCTGGGGGCCAACGTCCTGACTTTC.

The rearrangement links TRBV4-1 to TRBJ1-2, with D maybe TRBD1 (5 bases). Trimming took off 1 base at V and 7 bases at J, with 19 bases between the two ends. Germline V gene sequence: CDR1 MGHRA, CDR2 YSYEKL. The CDR3 spans 16 residues. The CDR3 DNA follows: TGCGCCAGCAGCCAAGCCCTAGGGACTTCCTTCGGTGGCTACACCTTC. Translated, it gives CASSQALGTSFGGYTF.

CDR3 nucleotide sequence: TGCAGCGTTTCGCGACAGGCAGGTGACTCTGGGGCCAACGTCCTGACTTTC. Residues: CSVSRQAGDSGANVLTF. The rearrangement links TRBV29-1 to TRBJ2-6; maybe TRBD1 (6 bases). Per germline, CDR1 SQVTM and CDR2 ANQGSEA. CDR3 size: 17 residues. Trimming took 5 bases from V and 0 from J, leaving 17 bases between them.

This clone was picked up a small number of times. The V gene is TRBV2, the J gene TRBJ1-2, with 9 bases aligning to TRBD1. V lost 8 bases, J lost 4 bases, and 8 bases stayed unmatched. Per the germline V gene, CDR1 is SNHLY and CDR2 is FYNNEI. The CDR3 is 14 amino acids. CDR3 loop: CASAGQGPGYGYTF. The CDR3 DNA reads as TGTGCCAGCGCAGGACAGGGGCCGGGCTATGGCTACACCTTC.

The chain combines TRBV30 with TRBJ2-5; D possibly corresponds to TRBD2 (6 bases). The CDR3 loop spans 11 amino acids. Trimming removed 5 bases from V and 7 bases from J, with 11 bases in between. Germline CDR1 GTSNPN, CDR2 SVGIG (reference sequence). CDR3 sequence: CAWGTLGTQYF. In nucleotides, the CDR3 is TGTGCCTGGGGGACTTTGGGGACCCAGTACTTC.

V and J are TRBV4-2 and TRBJ2-5; 9 nucleotides line up with TRBD1. Germline values: CDR1 LGHNA, CDR2 YNFKEQ. The V and J ends lost 3 bases and 5 bases, in that order; junction bases with no gene match: 4. This CDR3 is 14 amino acids long. The CDR3 reads CASSHRDRVETQYF. The CDR3 nucleotides are TGTGCCAGCAGCCATCGGGACAGGGTTGAGACCCAGTACTTC.

The genes are TRBV30 and TRBJ1-2; D remains ambiguous. The CDR3 loop spans 13 amino acids. Looked up from germline, CDR1 is GTSNPN and CDR2 is SVGIG (reference sequence). With 3 bases removed from V and 5 bases from J, the gap between germline ends came to 13 bases. The CDR3: CAWSLRTDYGYTF. The CDR3 coding sequence is TGTGCCTGGAGCTTACGGACCGATTATGGCTACACCTTC.

This clone was seen a single time. This chain joins TRBV5-4 and TRBJ1-2; 8 nucleotides match TRBD1. Germline CDR1 and CDR2: SGHNT and YYREEE (reference sequence). The CDR3 spans 17 residues. The V gene end was trimmed by 0 bases and the J gene end by 2 bases; junction bases not matched to a gene: 9. The CDR3 nucleotides are TGTGCCAGCAGCTTGGCGTCAGGGGGCCCGAACAACTATGGCTACACCTTC. Translating gives CASSLASGGPNNYGYTF.

V and J are TRBV29-1 and TRBJ2-3; D remains unclear. This CDR3 contains 13 residues. Germline V gene sequence: CDR1 SQVTM, CDR2 ANQGSEA. V was trimmed by 3 bases and J by 1 base, leaving 8 bases between them. This CDR3 reads CSVDGDGTDTQYF. In nucleotides, the CDR3 is TGCAGCGTTGATGGGGATGGCACAGATACGCAGTATTTT.

The chain joins TRBV12-5 to TRBJ2-1, with 8 bases lining up with TRBD1. The junction had 6 bases not matched to a gene; V was cut back by 6 bases and J by 2 bases. CDR3 size: 15 residues. Germline V gives CDR1 LGHNT, CDR2 FRNRAP. DNA for the CDR3: TGTGCTAGTGGGAGGACAGGGTCCCCCTACAATGAGCAGTTCTTC. Amino acid sequence: CASGRTGSPYNEQFF.

The genes are TRBV30 and TRBJ1-2, with D perhaps matching TRBD1 (5 bases). The CDR3 runs 15 residues. Looked up from germline, CDR1 is GTSNPN and CDR2 is SVGIG (reference sequence). V lost 2 bases and J lost 0, with 13 bases in between. CDR3 residues: CAWSLGGKTNYGYTF. CDR3 nucleotides: TGTGCCTGGAGTCTGGGGGGAAAAACTAACTATGGCTACACCTTC.

The chain has TRBV7-9 and TRBJ2-1; TRBD2 aligns across 9 bases. The CDR3 extends over 15 amino acids. Germline-derived CDR1 and CDR2 are SEHNR and FQNEAQ (reference sequence). V shed 5 bases, J shed 7 bases, and the junction held 9 bases outside the gene matches. The CDR3 loop is CASSERLAAQNEQFF. The DNA for the CDR3 is TGTGCCAGCAGCGAAAGACTAGCGGCCCAGAATGAGCAGTTCTTC. The whole variable domain, remainder taken from reference TRBV7-9 and TRBJ2-1, is DTGVSQNPRHKITKRGQNVTFRCDPISEHNRLYWYRQTLGQGPEFLTYFQNEAQLEKSRLLSDRFSAERPKGSFSTLEIQRTEQGDSAMYLCASSERLAAQNEQFFGPGTRLTVL.

This chain uses TRBV5-1 with TRBJ2-3; a possible D gene is TRBD1 (6 bases). The V gene's germline CDR1 is SGHRS and CDR2 YFSETQ. CDR3 size: 14 residues. Trimming shortened V by 3 bases and J by 1 base, and 9 bases separated the two germline ends. In nucleotides, the CDR3 is TGCGCCAGCAGCTCGACAGGCCGCACAGATACGCAGTATTTT. Translated: CASSSTGRTDTQYF. The full variable domain, completed using reference TRBV5-1 and TRBJ2-3, is KAGVTQTPRYLIKTRGQQVTLSCSPISGHRSVSWYQQTPGQGLQFLFEYFSETQRNKGNFPGRFSGRQFSNSRSEMNVSTLELGDSALYLCASSSTGRTDTQYFGPGTRLTVL.

V usage is TRBV2 and J usage is TRBJ1-1; D gene uncertain. Looked up from germline, CDR1 is SNHLY and CDR2 is FYNNEI. The V and J ends lost 2 bases and 11 bases respectively, with 3 bases between them. The CDR3 covers 9 residues. In DNA, the CDR3 is TGTGCCAGCAGTGAAAGGGCTTTCTTT. It specifies CASSERAFF.

The chain carries TRBV29-1 and TRBJ2-6, with 7 bases aligning to TRBD1. The CDR3 extends over 16 amino acids. V shed 4 bases and J 0 bases; nucleotides not matched to a gene: 6. Germline values: CDR1 SQVTM, CDR2 ANQGSEA. CDR3 protein: CSVGSDRSSGANVLTF. In DNA, the CDR3 is TGCAGCGTTGGATCGGACAGGTCCTCTGGGGCCAACGTCCTGACTTTC. Variable domain in full (rest from reference TRBV29-1 and TRBJ2-6): SAVISQKPSRDICQRGTSLTIQCQVDSQVTMMFWYRQQPGQSLTLIATANQGSEATYESGFVIDKFPISRPNLTFSTLTVSNMSPEDSSIYLCSVGSDRSSGANVLTFGAGSRLTVL.

This sequence joins TRBV6-6 and TRBJ2-5; TRBD2 matches 7 bases. The V gene end was trimmed by 3 bases and the J gene end by 5 bases; junction bases not matched to a gene: 6. The CDR3 runs to 14 residues. Looked up from germline, CDR1 is MNHNY and CDR2 is SVGAGI (reference sequence). CDR3 DNA: TGTGCCAGCAGTTATTTCCAGGGAGGGGAGACCCAGTACTTC. Protein sequence: CASSYFQGGETQYF.

The sample holds a few counts of this clone. V gene TRBV7-2 combines with J gene TRBJ2-7, with 13 bases lining up with TRBD2. V lost 4 bases to trimming and J lost 6 bases; unmatched junction nucleotides: 3. Germline loops: CDR1 SGHTA, CDR2 FQGNSA. CDR3 length: 14 amino acids. In nucleotides, the CDR3 is TGTGCCAGCAGCTCGGGACTAGCGGGATTCGAGCAGTACTTC. Amino acids: CASSSGLAGFEQYF.

The rearrangement links TRBV11-1 to TRBJ2-1; unclear D gene. The germline V gene has CDR1 SGHAT and CDR2 FQDESV (reference sequence). The V end was cut by 5 bases, the J end by 7 bases, with 12 bases between. CDR3 length equals 13 residues. The CDR3, as DNA: TGTGCCAGCAGCCGAGTCCCGGCGAATGAGCAGTTCTTC. Protein product: CASSRVPANEQFF.

This clone occurred a few times. V gene TRBV30 combines with J gene TRBJ2-1; D not certain. The CDR3 has 11 residues. Between the trimmed V and J ends, which lost 0 bases and 9 bases, there was a span of 6 bases. Germline CDR1 and CDR2: GTSNPN and SVGIG (reference sequence). This CDR3 reads CAWSVNGEQFF. The CDR3 nucleotides are TGTGCCTGGAGTGTAAATGGTGAGCAGTTCTTC.

A few counts support this clone. The chain combines TRBV29-1 with TRBJ2-7; TRBD2 might be the D (5 bases). Germline V CDR1 and CDR2: SQVTM, ANQGSEA. This CDR3 has 14 amino acids. V was clipped by 1 base and J by 1 base, with 11 bases between them. CDR3 nucleotide sequence: TGCAGCGTTGAAGCTAGTACGGGATCCTACGAGCAGTACTTC. It specifies CSVEASTGSYEQYF.

The rearrangement joins TRBV28 to TRBJ1-2; no firm D call. Between the trimmed V and J ends, which lost 3 bases and 4 bases, there was a span of 12 bases. This CDR3 is built from 14 residues. Germline V gene sequence: CDR1 MDHEN, CDR2 SYDVKM. For the CDR3, the DNA is TGTGCCAGCAGTTTCAGGACGGAGACCTATGGCTACACCTTC. This gives the protein CASSFRTETYGYTF.